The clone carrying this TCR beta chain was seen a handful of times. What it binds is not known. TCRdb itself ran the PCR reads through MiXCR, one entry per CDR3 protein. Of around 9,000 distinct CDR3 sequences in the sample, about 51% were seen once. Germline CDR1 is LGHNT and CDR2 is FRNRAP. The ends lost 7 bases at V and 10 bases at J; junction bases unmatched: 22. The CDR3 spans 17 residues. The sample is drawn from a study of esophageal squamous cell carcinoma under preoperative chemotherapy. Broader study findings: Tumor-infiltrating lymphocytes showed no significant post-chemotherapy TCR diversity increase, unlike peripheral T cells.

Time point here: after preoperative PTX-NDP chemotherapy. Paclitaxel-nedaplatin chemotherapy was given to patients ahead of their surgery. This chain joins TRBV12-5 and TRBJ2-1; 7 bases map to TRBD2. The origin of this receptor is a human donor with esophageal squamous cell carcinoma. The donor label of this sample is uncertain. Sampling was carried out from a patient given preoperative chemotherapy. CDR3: CASALRAVGRESGEQFF. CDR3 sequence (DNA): TGTGCTAGTGCCTTGAGGGCGGTGGGGCGGGAGTCGGGCGAGCAGTTCTTC.